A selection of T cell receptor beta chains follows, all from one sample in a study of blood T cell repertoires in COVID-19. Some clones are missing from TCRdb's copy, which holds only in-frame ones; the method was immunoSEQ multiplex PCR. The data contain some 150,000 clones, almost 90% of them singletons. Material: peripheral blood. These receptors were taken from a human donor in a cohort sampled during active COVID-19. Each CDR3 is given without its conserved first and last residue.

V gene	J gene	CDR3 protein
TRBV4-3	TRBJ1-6	ASSQAGGAANSPLH
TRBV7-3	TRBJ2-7	ASSPTGGASYEQY
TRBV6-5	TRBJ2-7	ASSYGSSGGPYEQY
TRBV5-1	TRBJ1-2	ASSLDGRINYGYT
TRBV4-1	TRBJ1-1	ASSQQGTGNTEAF
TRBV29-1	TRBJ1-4	SETGTNEKLF
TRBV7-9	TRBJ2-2	ASSLDRGHGELF
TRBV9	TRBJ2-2	ASSAQVPNTGELF
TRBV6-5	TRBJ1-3	ASSTMRDSGNTIY
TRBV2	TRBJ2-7	ASSPQGYPYEQY